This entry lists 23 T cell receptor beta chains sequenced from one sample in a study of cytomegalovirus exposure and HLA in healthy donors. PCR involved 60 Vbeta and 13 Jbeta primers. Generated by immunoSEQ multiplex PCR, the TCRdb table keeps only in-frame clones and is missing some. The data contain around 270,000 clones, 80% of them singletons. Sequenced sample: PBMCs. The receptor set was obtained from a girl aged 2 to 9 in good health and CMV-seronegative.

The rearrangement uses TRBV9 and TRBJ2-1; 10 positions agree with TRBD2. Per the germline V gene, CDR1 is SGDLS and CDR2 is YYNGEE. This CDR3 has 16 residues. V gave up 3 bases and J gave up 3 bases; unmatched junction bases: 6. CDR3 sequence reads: CASSEASGGIYNEQFF. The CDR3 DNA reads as TGTGCCAGCAGCGAGGCTAGCGGGGGAATCTACAATGAGCAGTTCTTC.

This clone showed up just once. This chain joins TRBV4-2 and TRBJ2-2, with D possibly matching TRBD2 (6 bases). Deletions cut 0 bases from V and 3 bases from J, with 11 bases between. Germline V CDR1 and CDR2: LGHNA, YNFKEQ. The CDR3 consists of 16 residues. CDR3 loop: CASSQDLAAYTGELFF. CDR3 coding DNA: TGTGCCAGCAGCCAAGATTTAGCGGCTTACACCGGGGAGCTGTTTTTT.

For the CDR3, the DNA is TGCGCCAGCAGTCGGGGACTAGCGGGGGGGAATGAGCAGTTCTTC. It is translated as CASSRGLAGGNEQFF. J is TRBJ2-1 and V is TRBV10-1, with 16 bases matching TRBD2. The CDR3 contains 15 residues. V dropped 5 bases and J dropped 7; count of bases not matched to a gene: 2. Per germline, CDR1 WNHNN and CDR2 SYGVQD (reference sequence).

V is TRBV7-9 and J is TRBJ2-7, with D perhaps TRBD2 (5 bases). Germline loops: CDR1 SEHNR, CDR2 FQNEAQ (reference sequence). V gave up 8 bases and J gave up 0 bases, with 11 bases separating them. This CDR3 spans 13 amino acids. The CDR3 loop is CASRLGSSYEQYF. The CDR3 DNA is TGTGCCAGCCGCCTGGGGAGCTCCTACGAGCAGTACTTC. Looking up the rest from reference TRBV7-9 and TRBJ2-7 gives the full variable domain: DTGVSQNPRHKITKRGQNVTFRCDPISEHNRLYWYRQTLGQGPEFLTYFQNEAQLEKSRLLSDRFSAERPKGSFSTLEIQRTEQGDSAMYLCASRLGSSYEQYFGPGTRLTVT.

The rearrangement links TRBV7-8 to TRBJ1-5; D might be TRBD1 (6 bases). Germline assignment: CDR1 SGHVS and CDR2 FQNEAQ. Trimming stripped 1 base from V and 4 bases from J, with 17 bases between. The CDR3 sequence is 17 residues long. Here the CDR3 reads CASSLGWAQGMNQPQHF. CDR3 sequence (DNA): TGTGCCAGCAGCTTAGGGTGGGCGCAGGGGATGAATCAGCCCCAGCATTTT.

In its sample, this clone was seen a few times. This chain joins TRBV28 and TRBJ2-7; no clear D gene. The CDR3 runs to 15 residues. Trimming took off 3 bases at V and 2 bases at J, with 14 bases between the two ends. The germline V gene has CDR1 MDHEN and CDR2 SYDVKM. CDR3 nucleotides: TGTGCCAGCAGTTTGATTTCCTATCGCGCCTACGAGCAGTACTTC. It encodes CASSLISYRAYEQYF.

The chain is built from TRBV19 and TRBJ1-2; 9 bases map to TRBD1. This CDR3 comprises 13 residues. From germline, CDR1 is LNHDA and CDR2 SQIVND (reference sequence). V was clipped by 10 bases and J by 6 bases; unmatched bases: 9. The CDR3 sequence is CATQEQGADGYTF. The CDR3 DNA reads TGTGCCACCCAAGAACAGGGGGCGGATGGCTACACCTTC.

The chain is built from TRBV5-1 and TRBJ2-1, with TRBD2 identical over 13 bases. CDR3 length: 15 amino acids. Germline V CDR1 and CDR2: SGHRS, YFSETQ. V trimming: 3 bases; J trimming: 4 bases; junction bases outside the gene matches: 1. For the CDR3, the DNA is TGCGCCAGCAGCTCGGGACTAGCGGGATACAATGAGCAGTTCTTC. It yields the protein CASSSGLAGYNEQFF.

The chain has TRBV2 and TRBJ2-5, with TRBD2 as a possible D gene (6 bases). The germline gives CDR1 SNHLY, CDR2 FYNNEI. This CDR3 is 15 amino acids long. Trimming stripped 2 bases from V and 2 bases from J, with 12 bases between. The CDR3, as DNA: TGTGCCAGCAGTGAATTCGAGGGACTTCAAGAGACCCAGTACTTC. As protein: CASSEFEGLQETQYF.

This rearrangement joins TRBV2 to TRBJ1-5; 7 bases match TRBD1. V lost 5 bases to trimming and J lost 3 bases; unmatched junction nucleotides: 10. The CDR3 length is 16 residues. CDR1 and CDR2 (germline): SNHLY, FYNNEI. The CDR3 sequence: CASSHRMTGHNQPQHF. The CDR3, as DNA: TGTGCCAGCAGTCACAGAATGACAGGGCACAATCAGCCCCAGCATTTT.

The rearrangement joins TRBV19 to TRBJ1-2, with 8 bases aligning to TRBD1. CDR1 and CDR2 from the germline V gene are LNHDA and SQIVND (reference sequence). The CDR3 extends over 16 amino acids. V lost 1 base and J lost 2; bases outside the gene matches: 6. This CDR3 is CASSIGPQGANYGYTF. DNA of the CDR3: TGTGCCAGTAGTATAGGCCCGCAGGGGGCCAACTATGGCTACACCTTC. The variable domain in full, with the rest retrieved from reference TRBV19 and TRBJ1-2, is DGGITQSPKYLFRKEGQNVTLSCEQNLNHDAMYWYRQDPGQGLRLIYYSQIVNDFQKGDIAEGYSVSREKKESFPLTVTSAQKNPTAFYLCASSIGPQGANYGYTFGSGTRLTVV.

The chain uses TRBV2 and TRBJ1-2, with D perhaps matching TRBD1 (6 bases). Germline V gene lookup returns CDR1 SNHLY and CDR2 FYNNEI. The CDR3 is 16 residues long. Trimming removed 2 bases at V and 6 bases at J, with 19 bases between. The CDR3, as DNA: TGTGCCAGCAGTGAAAATCAGTGGGCAGGGGACCATGGCTACACCTTC. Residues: CASSENQWAGDHGYTF.

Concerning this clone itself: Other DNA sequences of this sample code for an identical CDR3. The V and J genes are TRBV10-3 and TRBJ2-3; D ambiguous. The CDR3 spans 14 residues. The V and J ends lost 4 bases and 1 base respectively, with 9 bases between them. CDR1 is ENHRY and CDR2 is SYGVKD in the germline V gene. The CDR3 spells CAISGGRGTDTQYF. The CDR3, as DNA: TGTGCCATCAGTGGTGGGCGAGGCACAGATACGCAGTATTTT.

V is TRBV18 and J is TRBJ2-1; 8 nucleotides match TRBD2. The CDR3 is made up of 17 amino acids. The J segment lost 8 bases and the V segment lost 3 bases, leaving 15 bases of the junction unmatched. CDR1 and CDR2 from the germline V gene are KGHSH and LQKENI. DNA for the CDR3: TGTGCCAGCTCACCGTTCGGTTTCGGGACTAGGATCTATGAGCAGTTCTTC. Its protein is CASSPFGFGTRIYEQFF.

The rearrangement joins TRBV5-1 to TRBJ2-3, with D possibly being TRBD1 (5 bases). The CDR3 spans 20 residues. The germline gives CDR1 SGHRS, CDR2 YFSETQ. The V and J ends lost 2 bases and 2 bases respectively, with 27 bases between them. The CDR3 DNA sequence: TGCGCCAGCAGCTTTGGGTTTTCCTCTGGGGCCCGAAGGCACACAGATACGCAGTATTTT. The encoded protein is CASSFGFSSGARRHTDTQYF. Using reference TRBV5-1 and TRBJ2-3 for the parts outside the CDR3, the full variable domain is KAGVTQTPRYLIKTRGQQVTLSCSPISGHRSVSWYQQTPGQGLQFLFEYFSETQRNKGNFPGRFSGRQFSNSRSEMNVSTLELGDSALYLCASSFGFSSGARRHTDTQYFGPGTRLTVL.

The CDR3 region is CASSLETSSDEQYF. In nucleotides, the CDR3 is TGCGCCAGCAGCTTGGAGACTAGTTCGGACGAGCAGTACTTC. This chain links TRBV5-1 with TRBJ2-5; tentatively, D is TRBD2 (6 bases). The end of the DNA fits TRBJ2-7 better, so the J call may be wrong. Per germline, CDR1 SGHRS and CDR2 YFSETQ. This CDR3 contains 14 residues.

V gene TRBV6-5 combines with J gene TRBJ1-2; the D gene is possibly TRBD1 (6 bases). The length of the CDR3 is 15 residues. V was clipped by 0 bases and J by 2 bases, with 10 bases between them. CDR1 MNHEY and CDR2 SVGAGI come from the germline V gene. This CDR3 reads CASSYSQGVNYGYTF. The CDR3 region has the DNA TGTGCCAGCAGTTACTCACAGGGCGTAAACTATGGCTACACCTTC.

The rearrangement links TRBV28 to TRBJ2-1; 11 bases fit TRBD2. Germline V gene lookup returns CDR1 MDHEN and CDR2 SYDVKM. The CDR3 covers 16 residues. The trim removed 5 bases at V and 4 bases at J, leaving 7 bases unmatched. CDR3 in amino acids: CASSMGTSGLYNEQFF. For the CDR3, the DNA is TGTGCCAGCAGTATGGGGACTAGCGGACTATACAATGAGCAGTTCTTC.

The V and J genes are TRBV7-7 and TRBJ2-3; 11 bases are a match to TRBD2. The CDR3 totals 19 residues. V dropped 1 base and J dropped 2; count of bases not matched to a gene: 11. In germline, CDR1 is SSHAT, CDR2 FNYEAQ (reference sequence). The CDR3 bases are TGTGCCAGCAGCTTAGGTTACCCAACACTAGCGGGAGTCACAGATACGCAGTATTTT. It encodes CASSLGYPTLAGVTDTQYF.

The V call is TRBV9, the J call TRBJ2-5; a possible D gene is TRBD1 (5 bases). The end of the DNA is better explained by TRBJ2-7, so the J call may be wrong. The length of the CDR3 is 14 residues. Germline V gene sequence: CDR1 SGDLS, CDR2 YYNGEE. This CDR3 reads CASSTTGRAHEQYF. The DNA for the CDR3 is TGTGCCAGCAGCACCACAGGCAGGGCCCACGAGCAGTACTTC.

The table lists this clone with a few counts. CDR3 loop: CASSQDRGLAEVNEQFF. For the CDR3, the DNA is TGTGCCAGCAGCCAAGATCGGGGGCTAGCGGAAGTCAATGAGCAGTTCTTC. The chain has TRBV4-2 and TRBJ2-1, with a weak D call TRBD2 (7 bases). The CDR3 has 17 amino acids. Germline CDR1 LGHNA, CDR2 YNFKEQ. With 0 bases removed from V and 6 bases from J, the gap between germline ends came to 18 bases.

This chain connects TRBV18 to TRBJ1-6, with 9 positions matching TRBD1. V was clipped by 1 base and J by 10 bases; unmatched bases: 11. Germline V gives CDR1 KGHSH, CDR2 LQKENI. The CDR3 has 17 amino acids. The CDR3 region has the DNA TGTGCCAGCTCACCACGTCTCTCGGGACAGGGCCAATCACCCCTCCACTTT. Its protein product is CASSPRLSGQGQSPLHF.

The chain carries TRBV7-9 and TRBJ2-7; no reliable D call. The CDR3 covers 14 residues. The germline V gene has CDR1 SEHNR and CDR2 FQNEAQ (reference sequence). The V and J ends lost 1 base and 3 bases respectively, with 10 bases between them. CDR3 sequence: CASSLDLSSYEQYF. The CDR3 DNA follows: TGTGCCAGCAGCTTAGATCTGAGTAGCTACGAGCAGTACTTC. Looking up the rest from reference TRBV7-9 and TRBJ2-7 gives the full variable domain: DTGVSQNPRHKITKRGQNVTFRCDPISEHNRLYWYRQTLGQGPEFLTYFQNEAQLEKSRLLSDRFSAERPKGSFSTLEIQRTEQGDSAMYLCASSLDLSSYEQYFGPGTRLTVT.